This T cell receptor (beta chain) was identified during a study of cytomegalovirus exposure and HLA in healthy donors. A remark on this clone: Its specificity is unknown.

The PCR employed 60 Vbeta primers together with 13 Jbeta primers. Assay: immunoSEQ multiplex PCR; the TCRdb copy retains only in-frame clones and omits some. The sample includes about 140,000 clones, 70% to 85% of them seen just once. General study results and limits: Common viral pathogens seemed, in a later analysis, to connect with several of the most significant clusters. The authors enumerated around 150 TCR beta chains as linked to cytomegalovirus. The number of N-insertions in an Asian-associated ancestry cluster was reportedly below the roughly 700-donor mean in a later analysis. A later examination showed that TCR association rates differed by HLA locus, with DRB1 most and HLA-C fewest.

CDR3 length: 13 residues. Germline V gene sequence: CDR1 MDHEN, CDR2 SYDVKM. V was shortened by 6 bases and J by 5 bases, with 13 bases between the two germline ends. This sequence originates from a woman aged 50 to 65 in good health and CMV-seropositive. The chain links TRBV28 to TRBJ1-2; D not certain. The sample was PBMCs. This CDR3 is CASSEGSLYGYTF. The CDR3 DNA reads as TGTGCCAGCAGCGAAGGTAGCCTTTATGGCTACACCTTC.